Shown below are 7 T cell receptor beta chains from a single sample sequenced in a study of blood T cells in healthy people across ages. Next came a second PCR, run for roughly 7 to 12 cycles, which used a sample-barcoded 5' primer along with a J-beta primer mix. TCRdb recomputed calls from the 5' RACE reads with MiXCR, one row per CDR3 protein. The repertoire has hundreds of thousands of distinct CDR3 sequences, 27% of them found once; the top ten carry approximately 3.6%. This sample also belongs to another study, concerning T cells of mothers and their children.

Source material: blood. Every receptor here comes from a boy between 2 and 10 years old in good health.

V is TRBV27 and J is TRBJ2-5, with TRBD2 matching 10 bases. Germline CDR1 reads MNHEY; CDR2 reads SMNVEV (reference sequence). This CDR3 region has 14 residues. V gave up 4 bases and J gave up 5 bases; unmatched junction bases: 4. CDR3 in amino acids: CASSSSGSVETQYF. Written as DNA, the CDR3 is TGTGCCAGCAGTTCTAGCGGGAGCGTTGAGACCCAGTACTTC.

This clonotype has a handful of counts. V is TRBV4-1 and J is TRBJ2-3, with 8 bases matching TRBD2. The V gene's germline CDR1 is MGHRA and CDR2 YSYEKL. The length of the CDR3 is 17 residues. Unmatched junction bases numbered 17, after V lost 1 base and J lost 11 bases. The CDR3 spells CASSQGTSRLARWGQYF. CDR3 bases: TGCGCCAGCAGCCAAGGGACTAGCAGACTGGCCCGCTGGGGGCAGTATTTT.

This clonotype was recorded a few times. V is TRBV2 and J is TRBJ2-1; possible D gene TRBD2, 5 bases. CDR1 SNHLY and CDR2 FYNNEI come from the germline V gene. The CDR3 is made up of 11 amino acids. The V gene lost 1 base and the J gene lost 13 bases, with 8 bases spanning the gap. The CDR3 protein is CASSEERSQFF. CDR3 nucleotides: TGTGCCAGCAGTGAAGAGCGGAGTCAGTTCTTC.

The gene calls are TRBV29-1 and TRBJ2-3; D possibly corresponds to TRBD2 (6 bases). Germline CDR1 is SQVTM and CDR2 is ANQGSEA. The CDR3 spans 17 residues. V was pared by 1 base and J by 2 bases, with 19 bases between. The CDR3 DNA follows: TGCAGCGTTGAAGGGTACCGGGACTTTCCCACCACAGATACGCAGTATTTT. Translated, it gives CSVEGYRDFPTTDTQYF.

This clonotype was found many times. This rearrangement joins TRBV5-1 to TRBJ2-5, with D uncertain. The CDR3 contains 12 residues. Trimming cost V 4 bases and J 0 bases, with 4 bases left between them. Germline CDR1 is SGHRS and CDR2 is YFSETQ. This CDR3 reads CASSRNQETQYF. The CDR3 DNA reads TGCGCCAGCAGCAGGAACCAAGAGACCCAGTACTTC.

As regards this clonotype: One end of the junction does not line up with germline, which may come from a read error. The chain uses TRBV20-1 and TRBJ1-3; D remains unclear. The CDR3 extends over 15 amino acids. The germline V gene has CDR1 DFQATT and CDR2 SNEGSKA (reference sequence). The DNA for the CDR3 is TGCAGTGCTAGTTTCGAGCGGCTCTCTGGGAACACCATATATTTT. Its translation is CSASFERLSGNTIYF.

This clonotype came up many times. Here the CDR3 reads CSGTASSYNEQFF. The CDR3 DNA sequence: TGCAGTGGAACTGCGAGCTCCTACAATGAGCAGTTCTTC. The V gene is TRBV20-1, the J gene TRBJ2-1; D is uncertain. Looked up from germline, CDR1 is DFQATT and CDR2 is SNEGSKA (reference sequence). There are 13 residues in the CDR3. Trimming took off 7 bases at V and 0 bases at J, with 10 bases between the two ends.